This TCR beta chain was retrieved from a study of identifying expanded T cells in peripheral blood. Findings and limits, study-wide: Approximately 2-week clone count variance significantly increased as total template count grew.

The CDR3 covers 19 residues. With 4 bases removed from V and 3 bases from J, the gap between germline ends came to 28 bases. Germline V CDR1 and CDR2: MGHRA, YSYEKL. Sequencing used immunoSEQ multiplex PCR; TCRdb keeps in-frame clones, though not all of them. The sample consists of tens of thousands of clones, around nine tenths of them appearing once. On this clone itself: What it binds is not known.

The clonotype was recovered from a person between 18 and 75 years old in good health. The J gene is TRBJ2-7, the V gene TRBV4-1, with D possibly being TRBD1 or TRBD2 (6 bases each). What was sequenced was blood. This chain's CDR3 is CASSPQLIDRRGRGYEQYF. The CDR3 nucleotides are TGCGCCAGCAGCCCTCAATTAATAGACAGGCGGGGACGCGGCTACGAGCAGTACTTC.